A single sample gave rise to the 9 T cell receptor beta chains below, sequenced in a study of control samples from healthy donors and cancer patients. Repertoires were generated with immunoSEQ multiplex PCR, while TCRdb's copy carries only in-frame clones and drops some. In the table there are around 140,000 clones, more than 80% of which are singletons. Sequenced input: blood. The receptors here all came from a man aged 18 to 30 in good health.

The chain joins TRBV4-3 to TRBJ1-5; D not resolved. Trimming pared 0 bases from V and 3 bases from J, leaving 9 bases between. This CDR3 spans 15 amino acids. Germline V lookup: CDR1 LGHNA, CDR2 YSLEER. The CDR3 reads CASSQDSGLNQPQHF. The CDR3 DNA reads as TGCGCCAGCAGCCAAGATTCTGGCCTCAATCAGCCCCAGCATTTT.

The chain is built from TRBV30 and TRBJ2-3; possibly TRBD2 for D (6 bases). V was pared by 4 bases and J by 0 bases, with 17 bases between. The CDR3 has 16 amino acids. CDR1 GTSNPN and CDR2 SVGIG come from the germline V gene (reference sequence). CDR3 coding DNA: TGTGCCTGGAACAGCCCGGGTCGGGGGAGCACAGATACGCAGTATTTT. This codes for CAWNSPGRGSTDTQYF.

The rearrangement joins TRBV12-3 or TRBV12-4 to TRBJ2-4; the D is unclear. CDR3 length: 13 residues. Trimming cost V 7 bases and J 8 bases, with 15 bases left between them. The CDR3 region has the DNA TGTGCCAGCACCCTAACTGGTCCTCACATTCAGTACTTC. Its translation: CASTLTGPHIQYF.

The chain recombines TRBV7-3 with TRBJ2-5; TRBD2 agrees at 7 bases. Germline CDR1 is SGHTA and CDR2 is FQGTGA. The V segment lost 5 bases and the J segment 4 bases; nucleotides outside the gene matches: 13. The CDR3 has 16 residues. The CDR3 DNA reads TGTGCCAGCAGCCCGGGGGGTAACGGCTTCGCAGAGACCCAGTACTTC. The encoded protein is CASSPGGNGFAETQYF.

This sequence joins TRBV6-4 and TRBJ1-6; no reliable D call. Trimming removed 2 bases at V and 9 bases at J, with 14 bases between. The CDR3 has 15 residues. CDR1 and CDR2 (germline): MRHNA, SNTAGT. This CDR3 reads CASSDEAYPGSPLHF. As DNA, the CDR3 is TGTGCCAGCAGTGACGAGGCTTACCCAGGTTCACCCCTCCACTTT.

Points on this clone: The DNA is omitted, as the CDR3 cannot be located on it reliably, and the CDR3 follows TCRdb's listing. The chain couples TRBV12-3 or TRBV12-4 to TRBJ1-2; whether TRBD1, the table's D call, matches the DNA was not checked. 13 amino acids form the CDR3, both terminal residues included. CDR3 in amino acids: CASSFGPGYGYTF.

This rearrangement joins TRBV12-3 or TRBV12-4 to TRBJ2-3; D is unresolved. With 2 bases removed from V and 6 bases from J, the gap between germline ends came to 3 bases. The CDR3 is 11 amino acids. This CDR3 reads CASSLQDTQYF. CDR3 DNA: TGTGCCAGCAGTTTACAGGATACGCAGTATTTT.

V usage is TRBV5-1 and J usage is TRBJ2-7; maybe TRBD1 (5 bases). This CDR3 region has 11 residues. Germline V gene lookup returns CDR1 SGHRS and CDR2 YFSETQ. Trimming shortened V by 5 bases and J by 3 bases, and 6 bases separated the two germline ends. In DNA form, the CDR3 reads TGCGCCAGCAGGGGGCTCTACGAGCAGTACTTC. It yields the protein CASRGLYEQYF. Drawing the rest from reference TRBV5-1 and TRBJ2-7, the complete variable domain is KAGVTQTPRYLIKTRGQQVTLSCSPISGHRSVSWYQQTPGQGLQFLFEYFSETQRNKGNFPGRFSGRQFSNSRSEMNVSTLELGDSALYLCASRGLYEQYFGPGTRLTVT.

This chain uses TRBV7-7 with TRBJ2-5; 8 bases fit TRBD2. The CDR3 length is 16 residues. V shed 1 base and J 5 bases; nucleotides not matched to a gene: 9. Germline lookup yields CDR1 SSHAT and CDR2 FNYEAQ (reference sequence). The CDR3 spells CASSLEAGGGQETQYF. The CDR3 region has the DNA TGTGCCAGCAGCTTAGAAGCCGGCGGGGGGCAGGAGACCCAGTACTTC.